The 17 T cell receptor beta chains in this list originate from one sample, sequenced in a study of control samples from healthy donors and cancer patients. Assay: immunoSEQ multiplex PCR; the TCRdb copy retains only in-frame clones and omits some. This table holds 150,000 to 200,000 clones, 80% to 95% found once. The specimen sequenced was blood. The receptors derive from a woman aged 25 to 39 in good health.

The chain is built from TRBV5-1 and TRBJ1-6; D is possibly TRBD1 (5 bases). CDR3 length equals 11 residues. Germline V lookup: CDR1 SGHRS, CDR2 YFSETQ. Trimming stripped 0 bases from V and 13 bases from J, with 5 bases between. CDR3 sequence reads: CASSLEGPLHF. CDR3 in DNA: TGCGCCAGCAGCTTGGAGGGGCCCCTCCACTTT. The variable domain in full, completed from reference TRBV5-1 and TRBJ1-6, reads KAGVTQTPRYLIKTRGQQVTLSCSPISGHRSVSWYQQTPGQGLQFLFEYFSETQRNKGNFPGRFSGRQFSNSRSEMNVSTLELGDSALYLCASSLEGPLHFGNGTRLTVT.

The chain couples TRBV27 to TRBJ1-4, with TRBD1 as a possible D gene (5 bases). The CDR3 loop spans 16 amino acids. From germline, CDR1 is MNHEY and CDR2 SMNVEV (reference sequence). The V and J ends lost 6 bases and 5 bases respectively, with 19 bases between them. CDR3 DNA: TGTGCCAGCAGGGGTAGCCTTGGACACCAAAATGAAAAACTGTTTTTT. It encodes CASRGSLGHQNEKLFF.

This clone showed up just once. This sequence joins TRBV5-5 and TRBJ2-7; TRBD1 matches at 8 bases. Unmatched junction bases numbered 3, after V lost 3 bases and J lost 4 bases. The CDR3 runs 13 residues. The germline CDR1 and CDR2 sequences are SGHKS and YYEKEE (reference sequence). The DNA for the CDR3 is TGTGCCAGCAGCTGGGGGACAGGATACGAGCAGTACTTC. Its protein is CASSWGTGYEQYF.

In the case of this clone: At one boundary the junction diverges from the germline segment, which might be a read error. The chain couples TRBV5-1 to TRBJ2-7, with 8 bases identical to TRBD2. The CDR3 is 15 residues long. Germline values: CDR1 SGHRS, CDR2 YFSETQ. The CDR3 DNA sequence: TGCGCCAGCAGCTTGGGTTGGACTAGCTCCCACGAGCAGTACTTC. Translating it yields CASSLGWTSSHEQYF. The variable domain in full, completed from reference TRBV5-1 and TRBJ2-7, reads KAGVTQTPRYLIKTRGQQVTLSCSPISGHRSVSWYQQTPGQGLQFLFEYFSETQRNKGNFPGRFSGRQFSNSRSEMNVSTLELGDSALYLCASSLGWTSSHEQYFGPGTRLTVT.

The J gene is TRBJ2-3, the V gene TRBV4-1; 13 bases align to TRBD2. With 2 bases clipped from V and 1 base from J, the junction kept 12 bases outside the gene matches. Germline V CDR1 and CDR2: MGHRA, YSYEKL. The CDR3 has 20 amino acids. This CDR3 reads CASSQRGPGLAGARTDTQYF. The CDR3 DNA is TGCGCCAGCAGCCAAAGGGGGCCCGGACTAGCGGGAGCCCGCACAGATACGCAGTATTTT.

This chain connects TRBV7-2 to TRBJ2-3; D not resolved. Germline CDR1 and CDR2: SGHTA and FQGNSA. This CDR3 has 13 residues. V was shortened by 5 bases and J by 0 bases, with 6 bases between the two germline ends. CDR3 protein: CASSPFSTDTQYF. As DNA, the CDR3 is TGTGCCAGCAGCCCCTTTAGCACAGATACGCAGTATTTT.

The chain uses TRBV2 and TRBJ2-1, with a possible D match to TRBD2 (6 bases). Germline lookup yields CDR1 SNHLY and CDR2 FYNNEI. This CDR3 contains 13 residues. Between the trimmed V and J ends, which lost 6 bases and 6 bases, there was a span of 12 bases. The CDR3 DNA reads TGTGCCAGCAGGACGGGTAGCGGCAATGAGCAGTTCTTC. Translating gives CASRTGSGNEQFF. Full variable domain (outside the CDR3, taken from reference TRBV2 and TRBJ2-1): EPEVTQTPSHQVTQMGQEVILRCVPISNHLYFYWYRQILGQKVEFLVSFYNNEISEKSEIFDDQFSVERPDGSNFTLKIRSTKLEDSAMYFCASRTGSGNEQFFGPGTRLTVL.

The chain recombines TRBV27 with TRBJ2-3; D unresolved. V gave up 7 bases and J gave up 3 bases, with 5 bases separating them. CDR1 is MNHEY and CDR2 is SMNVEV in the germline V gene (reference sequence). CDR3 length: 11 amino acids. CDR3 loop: CASMVTDTQYF. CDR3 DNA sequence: TGTGCCAGCATGGTTACAGATACGCAGTATTTT.

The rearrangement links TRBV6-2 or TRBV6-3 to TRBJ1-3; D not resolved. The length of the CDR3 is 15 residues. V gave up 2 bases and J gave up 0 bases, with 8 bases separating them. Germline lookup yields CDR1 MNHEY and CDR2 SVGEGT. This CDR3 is CASSYGRASGNTIYF. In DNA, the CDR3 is TGTGCCAGCAGTTACGGGCGGGCCTCTGGAAACACCATATATTTT.

The CDR3 protein is CASSGAGSTRSNIQYF. CDR3 DNA sequence: TGTGCCAGCAGTGGGGCGGGATCGACTAGATCAAACATTCAGTACTTC. The rearrangement uses TRBV28 and TRBJ2-4; D might be TRBD2 (6 bases). CDR1 and CDR2 from the germline V gene are MDHEN and SYDVKM. V was clipped by 5 bases and J by 6 bases, with 20 bases between them. The CDR3 runs to 16 residues.

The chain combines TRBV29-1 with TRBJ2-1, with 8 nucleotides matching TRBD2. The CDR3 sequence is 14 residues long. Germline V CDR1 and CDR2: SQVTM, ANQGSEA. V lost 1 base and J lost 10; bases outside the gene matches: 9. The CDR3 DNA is TGCAGCGTTGAAGGTCAAGCGGGAGTCCAGGAGCAGTTCTTC. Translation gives CSVEGQAGVQEQFF.

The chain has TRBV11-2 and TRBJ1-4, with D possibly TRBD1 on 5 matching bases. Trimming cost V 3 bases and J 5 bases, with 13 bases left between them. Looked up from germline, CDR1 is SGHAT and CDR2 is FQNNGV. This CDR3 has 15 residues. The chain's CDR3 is CASSFYKGPNEKLFF. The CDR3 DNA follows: TGTGCCAGCAGCTTTTATAAGGGGCCAAATGAAAAACTGTTTTTT.

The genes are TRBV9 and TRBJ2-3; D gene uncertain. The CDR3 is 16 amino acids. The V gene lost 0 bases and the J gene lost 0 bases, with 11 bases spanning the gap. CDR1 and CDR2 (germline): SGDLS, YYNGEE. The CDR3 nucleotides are TGTGCCAGCAGCGTAGCGGACGCCCCTAGCACAGATACGCAGTATTTT. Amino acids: CASSVADAPSTDTQYF.

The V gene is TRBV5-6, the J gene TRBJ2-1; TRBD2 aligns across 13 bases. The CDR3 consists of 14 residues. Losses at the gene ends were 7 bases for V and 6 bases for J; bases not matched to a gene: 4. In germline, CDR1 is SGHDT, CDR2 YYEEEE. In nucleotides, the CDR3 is TGTGCCAGCTTAGGACTAGCGGGAGTCAATGAGCAGTTCTTC. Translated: CASLGLAGVNEQFF.

As DNA, the CDR3 is TGTGCCAGCAGCTTAGCGCCTCAGGGGATGTATGGCTACACCTTC. Protein: CASSLAPQGMYGYTF. The rearrangement uses TRBV7-2 and TRBJ1-2; TRBD1 is a possible D gene (6 bases). V was cut by 0 bases and J by 5 bases, with 13 bases left in between. The CDR3 loop spans 15 amino acids. Germline V gene sequence: CDR1 SGHTA, CDR2 FQGNSA. Supplemented by reference TRBV7-2 and TRBJ1-2, the full variable domain reads GAGVSQSPSNKVTEKGKDVELRCDPISGHTALYWYRQSLGQGLEFLIYFQGNSAPDKSGLPSDRFSAERTGGSVSTLTIQRTQQEDSAVYLCASSLAPQGMYGYTFGSGTRLTVV.

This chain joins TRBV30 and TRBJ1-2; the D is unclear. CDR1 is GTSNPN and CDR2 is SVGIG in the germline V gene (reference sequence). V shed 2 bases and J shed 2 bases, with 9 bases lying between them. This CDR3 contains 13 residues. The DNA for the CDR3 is TGTGCCTGGAGTCCGGGAGGGAACTATGGCTACACCTTC. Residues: CAWSPGGNYGYTF.

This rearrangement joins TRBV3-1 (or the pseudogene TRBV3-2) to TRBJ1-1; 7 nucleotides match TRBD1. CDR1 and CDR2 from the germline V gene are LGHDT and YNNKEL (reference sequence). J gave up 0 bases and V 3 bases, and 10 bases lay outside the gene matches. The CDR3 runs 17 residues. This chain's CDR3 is CASSQGRGHTMNTEAFF. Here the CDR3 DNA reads TGTGCCAGCAGCCAGGGGAGGGGGCATACCATGAACACTGAAGCTTTCTTT.